The TCR beta chain described here comes from a study of blood T cells in healthy people across ages. The V and J ends lost 6 bases and 4 bases, in that order; junction bases with no gene match: 10. Germline CDR1 is MNHEY and CDR2 is SMNVEV (reference sequence). The CDR3 sequence is 15 residues long. This clonotype has more than one count but fewer than ten. Using a J-beta primer mix together with a sample-barcoded 5' primer, a second PCR was run for about 7 to 12 cycles. In TCRdb, the 5' RACE reads were re-called with MiXCR into one record per CDR3 protein. Counted here are approximately 760,000 distinct CDR3 sequences, roughly 25% occurring once; the ten biggest clones make up more than 7.5%. In addition, the sample was reused for a study of T cells of mothers and their children.

The chain couples TRBV27 to TRBJ2-7, with 9 positions matching TRBD1. The TCR comes from a boy aged 10-17 years in good health. Input material: blood. The CDR3 DNA is TGTGCCAGCAGCTCGATGCGGGACAGGGTATACGAGCAGTACTTC. Its translation: CASSSMRDRVYEQYF.